Shown below are 30 T cell receptor beta chains from a single sample sequenced in a study of graft-versus-host responses after intestinal transplantation. Produced via immunoSEQ multiplex PCR; TCRdb's table is partial and in-frame only. The table lists about 77,000 clones, about 90% of them singletons. The sample here was PBMCs, taken 98 days after intestinal transplantation. The origin of the receptors is a human patient who received an intestinal transplant, so some T cells may come from the graft donor.

CDR3 coding DNA: TGTGCCAGTAGTATAACTAGCGCCCAAGAGACCCAGTACTTC. Protein product: CASSITSAQETQYF. J is TRBJ2-5 and V is TRBV19; the match to TRBD2 covers 7 bases. J was trimmed by 1 base and V by 2 bases; bases with no gene match: 1. The CDR3 is 14 amino acids. Germline V CDR1 and CDR2: LNHDA, SQIVND (reference sequence). The variable domain in full, completed from reference TRBV19 and TRBJ2-5, reads DGGITQSPKYLFRKEGQNVTLSCEQNLNHDAMYWYRQDPGQGLRLIYYSQIVNDFQKGDIAEGYSVSREKKESFPLTVTSAQKNPTAFYLCASSITSAQETQYFGPGTRLLVL.

The chain has TRBV12-5 and TRBJ2-3; 7 nucleotides agree with TRBD2. V gave up 3 bases and J gave up 0 bases; unmatched junction bases: 12. The CDR3 has 18 residues. Germline CDR1 reads LGHNT; CDR2 reads FRNRAP. The CDR3: CASGFSAGEGPSTDTQYF. In DNA form, the CDR3 reads TGTGCTAGTGGTTTTTCGGCGGGAGAGGGCCCTAGCACAGATACGCAGTATTTT.

CDR3 amino acids: CASSLYETAPNYGYTF. Here the CDR3 DNA reads TGTGCCAGCAGCTTGTATGAGACAGCCCCTAACTATGGCTACACCTTC. The chain links TRBV5-4 to TRBJ1-2; tentatively, D is TRBD1 (5 bases). Per germline, CDR1 SGHNT and CDR2 YYREEE (reference sequence). V lost 1 base and J 0 bases, leaving 13 bases between the germline ends. The CDR3 is 16 amino acids.

The chain combines TRBV6-1 with TRBJ2-7; TRBD2 agrees at 9 bases. CDR1 and CDR2 (germline): MNHNS, SASEGT. This CDR3 is 15 amino acids long. With 6 bases clipped from V and 7 bases from J, the junction kept 13 bases outside the gene matches. The CDR3 DNA reads TGTGCCAGCAGCGAGGGGACTAGCCCTTTGGGAGAGCAGTACTTC. Its translation is CASSEGTSPLGEQYF.

This chain connects TRBV7-9 to TRBJ1-2; possibly TRBD1 for D (6 bases). Germline values: CDR1 SEHNR, CDR2 FQNEAQ (reference sequence). The CDR3 covers 13 residues. Between the trimmed V and J ends, which lost 1 base and 7 bases, there was a span of 10 bases. For the CDR3, the DNA is TGTGCCAGCAGCTTAGAAGCGACAGGTGGCTACACCTTC. Its translation is CASSLEATGGYTF.

This clone showed up just once. The V call is TRBV13, the J call TRBJ2-1, with 10 bases fitting TRBD2. J lost 6 bases, V lost 2 bases, and 10 bases had no gene match. The CDR3 has 17 amino acids. Germline V lookup: CDR1 PRHDT, CDR2 FYEKMQ (reference sequence). CDR3 residues: CASSLWLGAGGGNEQFF. In DNA, the CDR3 is TGTGCCAGCAGCTTATGGTTAGGAGCGGGAGGGGGCAATGAGCAGTTCTTC.

The chain couples TRBV7-9 to TRBJ2-5; D possibly corresponds to TRBD2 (5 bases). The CDR3 runs 13 residues. From germline, CDR1 is SEHNR and CDR2 FQNEAQ (reference sequence). Trimming left V 5 bases short and J 5 bases short, with 12 bases between. CDR3 nucleotide sequence: TGTGCCAGCAGCGATGAGGGATGGGAGACCCAGTACTTC. It encodes CASSDEGWETQYF. The variable domain in full, completed from reference TRBV7-9 and TRBJ2-5, reads DTGVSQNPRHKITKRGQNVTFRCDPISEHNRLYWYRQTLGQGPEFLTYFQNEAQLEKSRLLSDRFSAERPKGSFSTLEIQRTEQGDSAMYLCASSDEGWETQYFGPGTRLLVL.

V gene TRBV2 combines with J gene TRBJ2-7, with 8 bases identical to TRBD1. Germline V gives CDR1 SNHLY, CDR2 FYNNEI. Germline trimming cut 8 bases from V and 2 bases from J; bases unmatched to any gene: 11. The CDR3 runs 15 residues. CDR3 sequence reads: CASSLPGTGTYEQYF. CDR3 in DNA: TGTGCCAGCTCACTCCCCGGGACAGGCACCTACGAGCAGTACTTC.

This sequence joins TRBV11-1 and TRBJ1-1, with 9 bases fitting TRBD1. Unmatched junction bases numbered 5, after V lost 5 bases and J lost 1 base. The germline V gene encodes CDR1 SGHAT and CDR2 FQDESV (reference sequence). The CDR3 is made up of 15 amino acids. CDR3 sequence: CASSPGTGQNTEAFF. CDR3 nucleotide sequence: TGTGCCAGCAGCCCTGGGACAGGGCAGAACACTGAAGCTTTCTTT.

The genes are TRBV27 and TRBJ2-3; D is unresolved. V dropped 4 bases and J dropped 2 bases, with 13 bases sitting between them. Germline CDR1 MNHEY, CDR2 SMNVEV (reference sequence). CDR3 length: 15 residues. CDR3 sequence (DNA): TGTGCCAGCAGTTCACTGACCCAGATCACAGATACGCAGTATTTT. Its translation is CASSSLTQITDTQYF.

The V gene is TRBV6-5, the J gene TRBJ1-5; D not certain. V was pared by 5 bases and J by 5 bases, with 10 bases between. Germline V lookup: CDR1 MNHEY, CDR2 SVGAGI. The CDR3 length is 13 residues. In nucleotides, the CDR3 is TGTGCCAGCAGTGTGAGTCCCGATCAGCCCCAGCATTTT. Translating gives CASSVSPDQPQHF.

This clone was seen more than once but under ten times. The rearrangement uses TRBV7-3 and TRBJ1-2; no definite D call. The CDR3 totals 14 residues. Germline-derived CDR1 and CDR2 are SGHTA and FQGTGA. Trimming stripped 5 bases from V and 2 bases from J, with 12 bases between. CDR3 nucleotide sequence: TGTGCCAGCAGCCCCGACTCTGTGAACTATGGCTACACCTTC. It encodes CASSPDSVNYGYTF.

The chain joins TRBV6-4 to TRBJ2-3; 8 nucleotides agree with TRBD2. The CDR3 has 16 amino acids. Looked up from germline, CDR1 is MRHNA and CDR2 is SNTAGT. After removal of 0 bases from V and 4 bases from J, the junction contained 6 bases not matched to a gene. CDR3 bases: TGTGCCAGCAGTGACTCGTCCGCGGGAGGCGCAGATACGCAGTATTTT. This encodes CASSDSSAGGADTQYF.

The chain carries TRBV6-6 and TRBJ2-7; D call uncertain. This CDR3 contains 13 residues. V lost 7 bases, J lost 2 bases, and 12 bases lay in between. In germline, CDR1 is MNHNY, CDR2 SVGAGI (reference sequence). The chain's CDR3 is CASTAGSPYEQYF. Written as DNA, the CDR3 is TGTGCCAGCACCGCCGGGTCCCCCTACGAGCAGTACTTC.

Here the CDR3 DNA reads TGTGCCAGCAGCTTATCAGATACGCAGTATTTT. Translated: CASSLSDTQYF. The J gene is TRBJ2-3, the V gene TRBV7-9; D is undetermined. CDR1 is SEHNR, CDR2 FQNEAQ, per germline (reference sequence). The V end was cut by 2 bases, the J end by 4 bases, with 1 base between. CDR3 length: 11 residues.

The chain carries TRBV5-6 and TRBJ1-2; no reliable D call. Trimming took 0 bases from V and 6 from J, leaving 12 bases between them. CDR3 size: 14 residues. The germline gives CDR1 SGHDT, CDR2 YYEEEE. CDR3 amino acids: CASSLVPHAHGYTF. In nucleotides, the CDR3 is TGTGCCAGCAGCTTGGTCCCCCATGCCCATGGCTACACCTTC.

This clone was seen a single time. This chain uses TRBV5-1 with TRBJ2-5; D is ambiguous. Germline lookup yields CDR1 SGHRS and CDR2 YFSETQ. V lost 2 bases to trimming and J lost 5 bases, with 10 bases between them. This CDR3 comprises 13 residues. CDR3 nucleotides: TGCGCCAGCAGCTTCCCGGCCGGGGAGACCCAGTACTTC. Protein: CASSFPAGETQYF.

The chain uses TRBV19 and TRBJ1-3; no reliable D call. V was cut by 5 bases and J by 0 bases, with 11 bases left in between. Germline V gives CDR1 LNHDA, CDR2 SQIVND (reference sequence). The CDR3 length is 15 residues. This CDR3 reads CASSSDPFSGNTIYF. In DNA form, the CDR3 reads TGTGCCAGTAGTTCCGACCCGTTCTCTGGAAACACCATATATTTT. Combining the CDR3 with reference TRBV19 and TRBJ1-3 gives the whole variable domain DGGITQSPKYLFRKEGQNVTLSCEQNLNHDAMYWYRQDPGQGLRLIYYSQIVNDFQKGDIAEGYSVSREKKESFPLTVTSAQKNPTAFYLCASSSDPFSGNTIYFGEGSWLTVV.

The chain recombines TRBV30 with TRBJ1-1; D gene uncertain. Germline-derived CDR1 and CDR2 are GTSNPN and SVGIG (reference sequence). The CDR3 loop spans 15 amino acids. V dropped 5 bases and J dropped 0 bases, with 16 bases sitting between them. As DNA, the CDR3 is TGTGCCTGGCTCCCAGGTGCGAGCTTGAACACTGAAGCTTTCTTT. Residues: CAWLPGASLNTEAFF.

V gene TRBV30 combines with J gene TRBJ2-7; 7 bases are shared with TRBD2. V gave up 6 bases and J gave up 0 bases; unmatched junction bases: 5. This CDR3 is built from 13 residues. Germline loops: CDR1 GTSNPN, CDR2 SVGIG (reference sequence). This CDR3 is CACLAVSSYEQYF. The CDR3 DNA follows: TGTGCCTGCCTAGCGGTAAGCTCCTACGAGCAGTACTTC.

The chain carries TRBV4-2 and TRBJ2-7; 12 bases line up with TRBD2. Losses at the gene ends were 0 bases for V and 4 bases for J; bases not matched to a gene: 1. Germline V gene lookup returns CDR1 LGHNA and CDR2 YNFKEQ. The CDR3 length is 15 residues. CDR3 loop: CASSQELAGGYEQYF. In nucleotides, the CDR3 is TGTGCCAGCAGCCAAGAACTAGCGGGGGGTTACGAGCAGTACTTC.

V and J are TRBV2 and TRBJ2-5, with 12 positions matching TRBD2. The CDR3 runs to 12 residues. Germline assignment: CDR1 SNHLY and CDR2 FYNNEI. Trimming removed 7 bases from V and 11 bases from J; junction bases left unmatched: 5. The CDR3 sequence is CASTSGGAPQYF. In DNA form, the CDR3 reads TGTGCCAGCACTAGCGGGGGGGCCCCGCAGTACTTC.

The chain couples TRBV19 to TRBJ1-6; unclear D gene. There are 16 residues in the CDR3. Germline V CDR1 and CDR2: LNHDA, SQIVND (reference sequence). Trimming removed 4 bases at V and 2 bases at J, with 12 bases between. Here the CDR3 reads CASSTSRGTYNSPLHF. The CDR3 DNA reads TGTGCCAGTAGTACCTCCCGGGGAACCTATAATTCACCCCTCCACTTT.

This chain links TRBV5-6 with TRBJ2-5, with 15 positions matching TRBD2. Germline CDR1 is SGHDT and CDR2 is YYEEEE. J gave up 2 bases and V 0 bases, and 5 bases lay outside the gene matches. The CDR3 covers 18 residues. The CDR3 is CASSLGGLAGGAQETQYF. The DNA for the CDR3 is TGTGCCAGCAGCTTGGGGGGACTAGCGGGAGGTGCGCAAGAGACCCAGTACTTC. Full variable domain (outside the CDR3, taken from reference TRBV5-6 and TRBJ2-5): DAGVTQSPTHLIKTRGQQVTLRCSPKSGHDTVSWYQQALGQGPQFIFQYYEEEERQRGNFPDRFSGHQFPNYSSELNVNALLLGDSALYLCASSLGGLAGGAQETQYFGPGTRLLVL.

V usage is TRBV18 and J usage is TRBJ1-2; no definite D call. The CDR3 runs 13 residues. The V end lost 2 bases, the J end lost 3 bases, and 7 bases lay between the germline ends. Germline values: CDR1 KGHSH, CDR2 LQKENI. The chain's CDR3 is CASSPTTDYGYTF. As DNA, the CDR3 is TGTGCCAGCTCACCAACGACGGACTATGGCTACACCTTC.

The chain combines TRBV9 with TRBJ1-2, with unresolved D. The CDR3 spans 13 residues. Germline V gene sequence: CDR1 SGDLS, CDR2 YYNGEE. V lost 3 bases and J lost 3, with 9 bases in between. The CDR3 DNA reads TGTGCCAGCAGCGCCCGGGTAGACTATGGCTACACCTTC. Amino acid sequence: CASSARVDYGYTF.

This clone was observed once. The V call is TRBV28, the J call TRBJ2-7; 10 positions match TRBD1. Germline CDR1 MDHEN, CDR2 SYDVKM. The CDR3 is 14 residues long. V lost 7 bases to trimming and J lost 3 bases; unmatched junction nucleotides: 6. CDR3 loop: CASKPTGGGYEQYF. DNA of the CDR3: TGTGCCAGCAAACCGACAGGGGGCGGCTACGAGCAGTACTTC.

The chain combines TRBV13 with TRBJ2-3, with 10 bases aligning to TRBD2. Germline trimming cut 2 bases from V and 0 bases from J; bases unmatched to any gene: 11. Germline lookup yields CDR1 PRHDT and CDR2 FYEKMQ (reference sequence). This CDR3 has 19 amino acids. The CDR3 DNA reads as TGTGCCAGCAGCTTAACTACGGGACTAGCGATACCTAGCACAGATACGCAGTATTTT. Residues: CASSLTTGLAIPSTDTQYF. The full variable domain, rest sourced from reference TRBV13 and TRBJ2-3, is AAGVIQSPRHLIKEKRETATLKCYPIPRHDTVYWYQQGPGQDPQFLISFYEKMQSDKGSIPDRFSAQQFSDYHSELNMSSLELGDSALYFCASSLTTGLAIPSTDTQYFGPGTRLTVL.

The rearrangement joins TRBV5-5 to TRBJ2-1; 7 bases match TRBD2. Trimming removed 0 bases from V and 9 bases from J; junction bases left unmatched: 0. Per germline, CDR1 SGHKS and CDR2 YYEKEE (reference sequence). CDR3 size: 12 residues. The CDR3: CASSLERGEQFF. The DNA of the CDR3 is TGTGCCAGCAGCTTGGAGCGGGGTGAGCAGTTCTTC.

The V call is TRBV5-1, the J call TRBJ2-3; tentative D call: TRBD2 (7 bases). Trimming shortened V by 3 bases and J by 4 bases, and 12 bases separated the two germline ends. From germline, CDR1 is SGHRS and CDR2 YFSETQ. The length of the CDR3 is 14 residues. The CDR3 DNA reads TGCGCCAGCAGCTCGGGGGGCGGGGCAGATACGCAGTATTTT. Its protein product is CASSSGGGADTQYF.